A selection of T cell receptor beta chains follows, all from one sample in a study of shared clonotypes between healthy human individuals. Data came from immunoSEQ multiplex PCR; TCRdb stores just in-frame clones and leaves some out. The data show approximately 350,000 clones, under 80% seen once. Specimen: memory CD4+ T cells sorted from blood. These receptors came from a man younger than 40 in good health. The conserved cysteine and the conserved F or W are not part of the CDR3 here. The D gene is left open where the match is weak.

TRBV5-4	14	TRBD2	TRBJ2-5	ASSQISSGPQETQY
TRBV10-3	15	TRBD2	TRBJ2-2	AISEPLTSAEAGELF
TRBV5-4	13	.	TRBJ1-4	ASSLGNQRGEKLF
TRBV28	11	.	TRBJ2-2	ASSLWNTGELF
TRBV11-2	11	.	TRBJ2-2	ASSFVNTGELF
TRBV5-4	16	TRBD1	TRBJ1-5	ASSSIRKGTGRNQPQH
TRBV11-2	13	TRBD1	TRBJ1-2	ASRRPGQEDYGYT
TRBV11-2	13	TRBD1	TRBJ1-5	ASSSGTVSNQPQH
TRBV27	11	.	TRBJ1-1	ASSSLDGDEAF
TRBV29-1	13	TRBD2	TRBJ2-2	SVASGRGNTGELF
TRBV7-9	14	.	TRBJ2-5	ASSGRAARREVTQY
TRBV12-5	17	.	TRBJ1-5	ASGLAHIRQDNSNQPQH
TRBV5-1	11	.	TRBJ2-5	ASSVGGLETQY
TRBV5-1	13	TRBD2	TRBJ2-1	ASSLGSGSGDEQF
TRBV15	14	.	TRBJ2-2	ATSRGLNANTGELF